The clone carrying this T cell receptor beta chain has just one count. Within the sample, other DNA sequences also encode this same CDR3. This CDR3 has 13 amino acids. Trimming stripped 1 base from V and 6 bases from J, with 9 bases between. Germline V gene data show CDR1 as MGHRA and CDR2 as YSYEKL. Profiling relied on immunoSEQ multiplex PCR, and the TCRdb table lists in-frame clones only, not all of them. The sample includes approximately 91,000 clones, roughly 84% of them seen just once. This sample was included in a study of T cell responses to AZD1222 COVID-19 vaccine. The sequence derives from an adult in good health. The V call is TRBV4-1, the J call TRBJ1-1, with unresolved D. The sample consisted of peripheral blood, taken on day 0 of AZD1222 vaccination. The CDR3 nucleotides read TGCGCCAGCAGCCAAGGCCGGATCCCTGAAGCTTTCTTT. This translates into CASSQGRIPEAFF.